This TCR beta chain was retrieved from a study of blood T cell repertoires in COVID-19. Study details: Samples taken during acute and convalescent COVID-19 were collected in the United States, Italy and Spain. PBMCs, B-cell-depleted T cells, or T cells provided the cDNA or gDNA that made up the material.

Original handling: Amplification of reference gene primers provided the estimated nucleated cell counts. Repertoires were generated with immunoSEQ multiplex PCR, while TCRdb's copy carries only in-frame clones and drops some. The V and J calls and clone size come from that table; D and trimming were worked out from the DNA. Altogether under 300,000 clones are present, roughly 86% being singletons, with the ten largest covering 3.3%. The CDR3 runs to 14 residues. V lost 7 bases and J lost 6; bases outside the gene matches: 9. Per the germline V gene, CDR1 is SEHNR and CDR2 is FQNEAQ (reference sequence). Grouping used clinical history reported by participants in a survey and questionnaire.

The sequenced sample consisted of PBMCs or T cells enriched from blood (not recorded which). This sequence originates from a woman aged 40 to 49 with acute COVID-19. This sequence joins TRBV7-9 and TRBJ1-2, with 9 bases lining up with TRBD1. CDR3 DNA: TGTGCCAGCATCCCCGGGGACAGGGTCCATGGCTACACCTTC. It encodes CASIPGDRVHGYTF.